This TCR beta chain stems from a study of T cells of healthy individuals. CDR1 DFQATT and CDR2 SNEGSKA come from the germline V gene (reference sequence). The CDR3 is 11 amino acids. V was clipped by 8 bases and J by 4 bases, with 11 bases between them. This clonotype was seen a handful of times. One entry per CDR3 protein results from TCRdb running MiXCR on the 5' RACE reads. The sample includes 100,000 or so distinct CDR3 sequences, approximately 15% of them seen just once. V gene TRBV20-1 combines with J gene TRBJ1-2; no reliable D call. The sequence derives from a human donor in good health. The DNA of the CDR3 is TGCAGTTTTCGGGTCCTCTATGGCTACACCTTC. The encoded protein is CSFRVLYGYTF.